This paragraph reports one T cell receptor beta chain. There is no known antigen for this receptor. One base away there is no much larger clone; base qualities are not given. The record originates from a study of OX40 agonist ivuxolimab in advanced cancers. In the study overall: Ivuxolimab, which targeted the costimulatory receptor OX40 (CD134), was an agonistic, fully human IgG2 monoclonal antibody. Intravenous ivuxolimab was administered to patients every 2 weeks at six dose levels: 0.01, 0.1, 0.3, 1.5, 3 and 10 mg/kg. Of the 50 to 55 patients in dose escalation, 19 had hepatocellular carcinoma, about 15 had melanoma, 9 had renal cell carcinoma and 9 had head and neck cancer. A male proportion of 82.7% and a mean age of about 60 years, ranging from 23 to 79, were recorded for the dose-escalation cohort. Patients were allowed to have had prior anti-PD-1, anti-PD-L1 or anti-CTLA-4 therapy, and 40% of the dose-escalation patients had previously received checkpoint inhibitors. Three dose-escalation patients achieved partial responses, one with hepatocellular carcinoma and two with cutaneous melanoma. Peripheral TCRbeta sequencing aimed to test whether ivuxolimab altered TCR sequence diversity and caused clonal T-cell expansion. The paper describes the monotherapy dose-escalation part (N = 52 patients) of the phase I trial of ivuxolimab. What the study reported, not specific to this receptor: Low levels of normalized T-cell clonal expansion were also seen in some nonresponding patients. On average, CD8+ T cells showed more expanded clones than CD4+ T cells after ivuxolimab. At doses of 0.1 to 3.0 mg/kg, clonal expansion of both CD4+ and CD8+ blood T cells was observed from baseline to week 6. In partial responders in the 0.1-3.0 mg/kg groups, normalized peripheral clonal expansion was found to be among the lowest, especially among CD8+ T cells. Antigen specificity was not determined for the clonally expanded peripheral T cells.

For sequencing of the TCRbeta CDR3 region, genomic DNA was extracted from the sorted cells. The immunoSEQ Assay was used for sequencing of TCRbeta CDR3 regions. TCRdb's version of the immuneACCESS table is confined to in-frame rearrangements and falls short of the full clone set. An unresolved V gene accounts for under half of the shortfall where checked; the remainder is of unknown origin. This sample is represented by roughly 82,000 clones; more than 80% of them were singletons. Of the sample, about 9.1% is held by the ten largest clones. Patients with a history of autoimmune disease or receiving systemic immunosuppression were excluded from the trial. Peripheral blood for TCR sequencing was drawn from every dose cohort at baseline, at cycle 4 day 1 and at cycle 7 day 1. Samples came from an open-label, multicenter, first-in-human phase I dose-escalation trial of ivuxolimab. The trial enrolled adults with locally advanced or metastatic head and neck squamous cell, hepatocellular, melanoma or renal cell carcinoma. Before TCR sequencing, CD4+ and CD8+ T cells were separately sorted from peripheral blood.

The starting material was CD4+ or CD8+ T cells sorted from blood, obtained in a trial of the OX40 agonist ivuxolimab. The receptor was isolated from an adult with an advanced solid tumor such as melanoma, head and neck, liver or kidney cancer.

The encoded CDR3 is CAITQGTGANVLTF. The DNA is as follows: TGTGCCATCACTCAGGGTACTGGGGCCAACGTCCTGACTTTC. The sequence is built from TRBV10-3 and TRBJ2-6; matching of 5 bases hints at TRBD1 as the D gene. Its CDR3 holds 14 amino acids, cysteine through phenylalanine. The entry retains the CDR3 DNA only, 42 bases that are in frame from base 1. The junction shows trimming of 7 bases on V and 2 bases on J, plus 9 bases between the germline ends. Sequences ENHRY (CDR1) and SYGVKD (CDR2) are obtained from the germline V gene.